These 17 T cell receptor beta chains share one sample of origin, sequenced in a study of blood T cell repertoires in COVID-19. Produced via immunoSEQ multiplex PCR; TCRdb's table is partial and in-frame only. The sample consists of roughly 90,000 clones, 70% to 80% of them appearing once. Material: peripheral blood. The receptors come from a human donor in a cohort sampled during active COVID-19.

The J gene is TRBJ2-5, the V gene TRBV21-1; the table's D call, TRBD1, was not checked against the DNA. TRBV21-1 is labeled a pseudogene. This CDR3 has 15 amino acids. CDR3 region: CASPRGALAMETQYF. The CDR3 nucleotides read TGTGCCAGTCCCAGGGGGGCCCTAGCGATGGAGACCCAGTACTTC.

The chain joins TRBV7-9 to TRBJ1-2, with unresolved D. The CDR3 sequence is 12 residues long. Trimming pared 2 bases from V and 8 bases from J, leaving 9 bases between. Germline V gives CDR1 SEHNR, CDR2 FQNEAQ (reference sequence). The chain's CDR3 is CASSLPGYGYTF. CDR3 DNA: TGTGCCAGCAGCTTACCCGGTTACGGCTACACCTTC.

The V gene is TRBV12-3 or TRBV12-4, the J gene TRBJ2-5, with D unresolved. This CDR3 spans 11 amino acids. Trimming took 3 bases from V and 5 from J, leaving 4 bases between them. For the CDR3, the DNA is TGTGCCAGCAGTTTTAGCGAGACCCAGTACTTC. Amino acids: CASSFSETQYF.

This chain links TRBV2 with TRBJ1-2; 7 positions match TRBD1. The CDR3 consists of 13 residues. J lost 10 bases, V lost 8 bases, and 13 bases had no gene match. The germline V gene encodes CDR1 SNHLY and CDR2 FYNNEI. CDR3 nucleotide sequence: TGTGCCAGCCTGGGGACAGAAGTTCAGAACTACACCTTC. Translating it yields CASLGTEVQNYTF.

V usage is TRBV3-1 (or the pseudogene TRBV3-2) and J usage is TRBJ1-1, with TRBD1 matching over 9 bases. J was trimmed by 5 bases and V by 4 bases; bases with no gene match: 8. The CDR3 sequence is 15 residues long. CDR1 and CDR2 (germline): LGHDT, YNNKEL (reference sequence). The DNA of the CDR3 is TGTGCCAGCAGCCGATGGACAGGGGCTGGGACTGAAGCTTTCTTT. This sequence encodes CASSRWTGAGTEAFF.

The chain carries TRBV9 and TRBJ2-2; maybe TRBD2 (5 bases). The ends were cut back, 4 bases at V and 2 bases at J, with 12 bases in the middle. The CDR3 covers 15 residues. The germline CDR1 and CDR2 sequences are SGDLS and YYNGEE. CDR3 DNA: TGTGCCAGCAGCCCACGGACGGGAAACACCGGGGAGCTGTTTTTT. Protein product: CASSPRTGNTGELFF. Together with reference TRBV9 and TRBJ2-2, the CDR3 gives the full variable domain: DSGVTQTPKHLITATGQRVTLRCSPRSGDLSVYWYQQSLDQGLQFLIQYYNGEERAKGNILERFSAQQFPDLHSELNLSSLELGDSALYFCASSPRTGNTGELFFGEGSRLTVL.

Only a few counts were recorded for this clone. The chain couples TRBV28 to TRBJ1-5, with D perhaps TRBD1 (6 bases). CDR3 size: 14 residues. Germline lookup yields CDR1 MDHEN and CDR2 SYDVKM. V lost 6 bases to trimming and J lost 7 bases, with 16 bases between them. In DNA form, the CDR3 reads TGTGCCAGCAGGGATACAGGGATTTTGCAGCCCCAGCATTTT. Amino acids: CASRDTGILQPQHF.

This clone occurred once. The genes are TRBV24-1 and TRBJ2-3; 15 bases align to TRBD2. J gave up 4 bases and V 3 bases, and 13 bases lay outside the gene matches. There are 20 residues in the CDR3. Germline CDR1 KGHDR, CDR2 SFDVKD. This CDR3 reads CATSDPRTSGRADMSDTQYF. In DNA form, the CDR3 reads TGTGCCACCAGTGATCCTAGGACTAGCGGGAGGGCCGATATGTCAGATACGCAGTATTTT.

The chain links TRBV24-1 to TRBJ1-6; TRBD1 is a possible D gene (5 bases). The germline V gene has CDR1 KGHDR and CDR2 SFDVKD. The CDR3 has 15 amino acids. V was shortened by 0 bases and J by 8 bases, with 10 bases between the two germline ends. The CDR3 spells CATSDLLAGDSPLHF. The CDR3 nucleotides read TGTGCCACCAGTGATTTGCTTGCGGGGGATTCACCCCTCCACTTT.

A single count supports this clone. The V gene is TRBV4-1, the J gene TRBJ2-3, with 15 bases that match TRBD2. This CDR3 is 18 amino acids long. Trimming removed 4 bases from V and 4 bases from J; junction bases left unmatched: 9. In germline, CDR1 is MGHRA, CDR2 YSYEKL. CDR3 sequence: CASSRQGGLAGGPDTQYF. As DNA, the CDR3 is TGCGCCAGCAGCCGACAAGGGGGACTAGCGGGAGGACCAGATACGCAGTATTTT.

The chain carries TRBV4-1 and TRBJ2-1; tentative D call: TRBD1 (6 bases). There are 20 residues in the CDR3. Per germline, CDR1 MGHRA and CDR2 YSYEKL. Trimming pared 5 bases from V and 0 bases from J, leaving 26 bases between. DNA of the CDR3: TGCGCCAGCAGCAATTGGTATGGGGGCGGGTCGGCGAGCTCCTACAATGAGCAGTTCTTC. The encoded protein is CASSNWYGGGSASSYNEQFF.

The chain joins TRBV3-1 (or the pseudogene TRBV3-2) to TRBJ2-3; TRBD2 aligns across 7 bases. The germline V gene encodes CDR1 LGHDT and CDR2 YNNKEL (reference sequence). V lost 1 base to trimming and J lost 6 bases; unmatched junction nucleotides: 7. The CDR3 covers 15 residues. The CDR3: CASSQAHTSVDTQYF. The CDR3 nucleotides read TGTGCCAGCAGCCAAGCACACACTAGCGTGGATACGCAGTATTTT.

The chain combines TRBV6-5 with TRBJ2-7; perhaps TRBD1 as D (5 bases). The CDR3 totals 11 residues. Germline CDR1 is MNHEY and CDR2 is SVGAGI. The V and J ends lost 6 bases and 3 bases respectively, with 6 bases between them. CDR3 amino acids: CASRTVYEQYF. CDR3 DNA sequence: TGTGCCAGCAGGACAGTCTACGAGCAGTACTTC.

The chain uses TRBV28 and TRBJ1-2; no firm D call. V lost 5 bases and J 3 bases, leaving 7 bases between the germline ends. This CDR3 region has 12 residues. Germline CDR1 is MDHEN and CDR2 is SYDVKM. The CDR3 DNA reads TGTGCCAGCAGTAGCATCGACTATGGCTACACCTTC. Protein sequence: CASSSIDYGYTF.

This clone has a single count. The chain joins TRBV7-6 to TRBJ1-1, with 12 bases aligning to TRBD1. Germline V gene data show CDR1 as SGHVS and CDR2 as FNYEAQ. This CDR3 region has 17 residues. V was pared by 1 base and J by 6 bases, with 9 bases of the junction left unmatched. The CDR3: CASSLVGVGTGGSEAFF. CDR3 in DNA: TGTGCCAGCAGCTTAGTCGGAGTCGGGACAGGGGGCTCTGAAGCTTTCTTT.

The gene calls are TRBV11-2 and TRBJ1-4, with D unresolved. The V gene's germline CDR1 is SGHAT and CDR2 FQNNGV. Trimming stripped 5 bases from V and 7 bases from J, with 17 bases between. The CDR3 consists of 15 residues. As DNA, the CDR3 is TGTGCCAGCAGCATCCGGAGCGGGAACGTTGAAAAACTGTTTTTT. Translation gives CASSIRSGNVEKLFF.

CDR3 residues: CASSLMDYGELFF. The CDR3 DNA reads as TGCGCCAGCAGCTTGATGGACTACGGGGAGCTGTTTTTT. This sequence joins TRBV5-1 and TRBJ2-2; tentative D call: TRBD2 (6 bases). CDR3 length: 13 amino acids. Deletions cut 1 base from V and 7 bases from J, with 8 bases between. Germline CDR1 and CDR2: SGHRS and YFSETQ.